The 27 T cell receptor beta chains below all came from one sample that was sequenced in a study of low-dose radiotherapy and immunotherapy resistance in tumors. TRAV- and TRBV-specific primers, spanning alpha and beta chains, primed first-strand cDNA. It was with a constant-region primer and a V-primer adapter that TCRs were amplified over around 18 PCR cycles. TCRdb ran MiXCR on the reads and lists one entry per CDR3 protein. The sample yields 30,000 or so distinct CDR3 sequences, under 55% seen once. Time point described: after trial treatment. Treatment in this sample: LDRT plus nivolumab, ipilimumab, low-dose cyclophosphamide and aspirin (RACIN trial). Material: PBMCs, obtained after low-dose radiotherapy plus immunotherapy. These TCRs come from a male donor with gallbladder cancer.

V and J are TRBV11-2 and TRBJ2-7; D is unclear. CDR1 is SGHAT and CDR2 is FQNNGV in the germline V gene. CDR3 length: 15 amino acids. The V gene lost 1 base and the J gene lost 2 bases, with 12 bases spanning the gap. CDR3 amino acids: CASSLGGDTPYEQYF. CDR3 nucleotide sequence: TGTGCCAGCAGCTTAGGCGGCGACACTCCCTACGAGCAGTACTTC.

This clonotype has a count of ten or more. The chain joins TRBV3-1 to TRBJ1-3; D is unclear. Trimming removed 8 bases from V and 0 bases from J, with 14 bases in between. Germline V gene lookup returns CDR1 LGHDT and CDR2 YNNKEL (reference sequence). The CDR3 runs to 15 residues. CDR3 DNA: TGTGCCAGCGGGGAGGATATTTACTCTGGAAACACCATATATTTT. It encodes CASGEDIYSGNTIYF.

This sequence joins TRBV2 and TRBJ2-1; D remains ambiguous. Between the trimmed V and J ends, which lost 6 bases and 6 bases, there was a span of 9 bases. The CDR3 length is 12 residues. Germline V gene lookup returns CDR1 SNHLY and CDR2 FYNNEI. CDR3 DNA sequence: TGTGCCAGCAGCCGACACGGCAATGAGCAGTTCTTC. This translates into CASSRHGNEQFF. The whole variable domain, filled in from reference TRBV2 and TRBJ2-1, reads EPEVTQTPSHQVTQMGQEVILRCVPISNHLYFYWYRQILGQKVEFLVSFYNNEISEKSEIFDDQFSVERPDGSNFTLKIRSTKLEDSAMYFCASSRHGNEQFFGPGTRLTVL.

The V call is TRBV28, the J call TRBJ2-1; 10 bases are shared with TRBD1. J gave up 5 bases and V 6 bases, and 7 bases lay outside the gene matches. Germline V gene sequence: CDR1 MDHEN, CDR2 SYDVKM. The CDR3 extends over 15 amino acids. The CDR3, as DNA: TGTGCCAGCAGACCCGGGACAGGGGACCACAATGAGCAGTTCTTC. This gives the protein CASRPGTGDHNEQFF. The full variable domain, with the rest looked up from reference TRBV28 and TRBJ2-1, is DVKVTQSSRYLVKRTGEKVFLECVQDMDHENMFWYRQDPGLGLRLIYFSYDVKMKEKGDIPEGYSVSREKKERFSLILESASTNQTSMYLCASRPGTGDHNEQFFGPGTRLTVL.

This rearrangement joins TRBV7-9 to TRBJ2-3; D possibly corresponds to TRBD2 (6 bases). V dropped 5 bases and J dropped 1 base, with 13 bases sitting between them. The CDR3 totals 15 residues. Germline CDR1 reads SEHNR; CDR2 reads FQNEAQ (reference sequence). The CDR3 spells CASSPPASGTDTQYF. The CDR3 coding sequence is TGTGCCAGCAGCCCACCGGCTAGCGGCACAGATACGCAGTATTTT. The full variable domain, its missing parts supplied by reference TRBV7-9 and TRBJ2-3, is DTGVSQNPRHKITKRGQNVTFRCDPISEHNRLYWYRQTLGQGPEFLTYFQNEAQLEKSRLLSDRFSAERPKGSFSTLEIQRTEQGDSAMYLCASSPPASGTDTQYFGPGTRLTVL.

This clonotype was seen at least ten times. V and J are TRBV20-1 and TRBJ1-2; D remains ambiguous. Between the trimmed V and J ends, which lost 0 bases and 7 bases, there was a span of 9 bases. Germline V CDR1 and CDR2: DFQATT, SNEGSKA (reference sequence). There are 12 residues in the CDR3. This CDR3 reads CSARDGVRGYTF. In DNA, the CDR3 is TGCAGTGCTAGAGACGGGGTTCGTGGCTACACCTTC.

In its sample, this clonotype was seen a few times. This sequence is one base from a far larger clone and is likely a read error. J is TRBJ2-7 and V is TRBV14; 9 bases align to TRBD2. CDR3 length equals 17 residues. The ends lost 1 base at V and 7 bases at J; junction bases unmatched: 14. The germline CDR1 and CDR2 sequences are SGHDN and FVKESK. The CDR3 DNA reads TGTGCCAGCAGCCAAGGATATAGCGGGAGAGCCTACAATGAGCAGTACTTC. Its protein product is CASSQGYSGRAYNEQYF.

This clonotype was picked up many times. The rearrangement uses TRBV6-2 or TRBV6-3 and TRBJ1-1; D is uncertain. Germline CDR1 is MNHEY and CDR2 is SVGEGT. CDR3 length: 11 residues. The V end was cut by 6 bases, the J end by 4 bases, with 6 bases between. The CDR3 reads CASSLGTEAFF. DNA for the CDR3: TGTGCCAGCAGCCTAGGCACTGAAGCTTTCTTT.

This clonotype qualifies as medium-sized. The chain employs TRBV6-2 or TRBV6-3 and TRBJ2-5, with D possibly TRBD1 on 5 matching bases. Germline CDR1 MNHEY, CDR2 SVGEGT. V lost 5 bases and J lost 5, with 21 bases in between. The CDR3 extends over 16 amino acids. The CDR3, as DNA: TGTGCCAGCAGTGAAGTTCTACAGGCGGCAGGGGAGACCCAGTACTTC. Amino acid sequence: CASSEVLQAAGETQYF.

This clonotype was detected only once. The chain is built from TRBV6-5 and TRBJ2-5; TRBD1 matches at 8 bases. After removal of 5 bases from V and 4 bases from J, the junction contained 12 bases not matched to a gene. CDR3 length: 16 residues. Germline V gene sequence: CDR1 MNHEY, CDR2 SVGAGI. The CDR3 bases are TGTGCCAGCAGTGCCGAGACAGGGGTTAAAGTAGAGACCCAGTACTTC. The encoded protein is CASSAETGVKVETQYF.

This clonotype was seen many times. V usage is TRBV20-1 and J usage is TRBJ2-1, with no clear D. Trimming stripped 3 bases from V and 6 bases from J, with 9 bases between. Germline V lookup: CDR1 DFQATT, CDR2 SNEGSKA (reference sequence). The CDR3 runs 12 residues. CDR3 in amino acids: CSASETINEQFF. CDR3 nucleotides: TGCAGTGCTAGTGAAACTATCAATGAGCAGTTCTTC.

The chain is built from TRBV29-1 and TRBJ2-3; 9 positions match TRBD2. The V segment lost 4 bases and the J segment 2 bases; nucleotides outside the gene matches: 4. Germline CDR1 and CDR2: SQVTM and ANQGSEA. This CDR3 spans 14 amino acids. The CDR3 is CSVVRGGSTDTQYF. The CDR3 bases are TGCAGCGTTGTGCGGGGGGGGTCCACAGATACGCAGTATTTT.

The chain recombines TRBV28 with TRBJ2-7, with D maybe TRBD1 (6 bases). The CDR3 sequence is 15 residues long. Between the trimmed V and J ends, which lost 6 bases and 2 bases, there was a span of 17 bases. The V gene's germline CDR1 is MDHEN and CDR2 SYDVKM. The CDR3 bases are TGTGCCAGCAGAGAGAACCGGGACACCACCTACGAGCAGTACTTC. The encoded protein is CASRENRDTTYEQYF.

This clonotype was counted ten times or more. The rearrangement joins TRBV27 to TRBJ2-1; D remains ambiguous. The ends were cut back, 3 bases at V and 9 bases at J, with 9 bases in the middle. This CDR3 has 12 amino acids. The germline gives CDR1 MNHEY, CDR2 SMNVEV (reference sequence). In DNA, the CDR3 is TGTGCCAGCAGTTTTATTTATGGTGAGCAGTTCTTC. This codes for CASSFIYGEQFF.

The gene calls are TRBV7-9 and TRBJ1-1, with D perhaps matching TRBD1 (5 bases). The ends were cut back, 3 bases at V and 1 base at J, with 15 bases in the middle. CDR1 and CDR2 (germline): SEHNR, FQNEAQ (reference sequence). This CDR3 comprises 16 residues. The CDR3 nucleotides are TGTGCCAGCAGCTTCCGCGCGGGACTGAAGAACACTGAAGCTTTCTTT. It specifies CASSFRAGLKNTEAFF.

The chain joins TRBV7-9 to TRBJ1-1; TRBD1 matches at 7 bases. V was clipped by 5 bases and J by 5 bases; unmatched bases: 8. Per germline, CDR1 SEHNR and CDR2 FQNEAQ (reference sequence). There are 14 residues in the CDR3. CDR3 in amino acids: CASSQQGLATEAFF. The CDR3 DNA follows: TGTGCCAGCAGCCAACAGGGGTTAGCGACTGAAGCTTTCTTT.

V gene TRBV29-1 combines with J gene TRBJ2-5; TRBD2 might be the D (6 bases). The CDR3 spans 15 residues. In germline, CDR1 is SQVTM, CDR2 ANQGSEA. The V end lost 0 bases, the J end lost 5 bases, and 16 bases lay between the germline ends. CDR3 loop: CSVEEGQAGRETQYF. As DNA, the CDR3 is TGCAGCGTTGAAGAGGGGCAGGCGGGGCGCGAGACCCAGTACTTC.

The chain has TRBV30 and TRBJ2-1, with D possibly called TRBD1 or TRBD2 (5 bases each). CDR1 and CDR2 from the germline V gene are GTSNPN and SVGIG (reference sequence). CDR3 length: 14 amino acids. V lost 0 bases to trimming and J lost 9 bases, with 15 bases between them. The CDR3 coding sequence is TGTGCCTGGAGTGTACTAGTCGGGGCGGCTGAGCAGTTCTTC. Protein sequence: CAWSVLVGAAEQFF. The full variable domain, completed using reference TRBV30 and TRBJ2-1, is SQTIHQWPATLVQPVGSPLSLECTVEGTSNPNLYWYRQAAGRGLQLLFYSVGIGQISSEVPQNLSASRPQDRQFILSSKKLLLSDSGFYLCAWSVLVGAAEQFFGPGTRLTVL.

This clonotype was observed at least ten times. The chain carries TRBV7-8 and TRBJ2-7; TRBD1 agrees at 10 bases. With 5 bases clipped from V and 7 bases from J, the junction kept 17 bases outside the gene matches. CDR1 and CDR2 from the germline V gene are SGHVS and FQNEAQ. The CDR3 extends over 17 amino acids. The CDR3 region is CASSPPLRDRGSGEQYF. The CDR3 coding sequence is TGTGCCAGCAGCCCACCTTTGAGGGACAGGGGATCGGGGGAGCAGTACTTC.

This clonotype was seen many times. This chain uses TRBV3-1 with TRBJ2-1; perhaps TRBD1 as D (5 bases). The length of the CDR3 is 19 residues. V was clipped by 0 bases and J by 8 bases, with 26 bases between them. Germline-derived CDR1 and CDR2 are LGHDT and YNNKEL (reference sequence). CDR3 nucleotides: TGTGCCAGCAGCCAAGATCTTGCTGTGGGGCCCGCTTATACAGATGAGCAGTTCTTC. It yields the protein CASSQDLAVGPAYTDEQFF.

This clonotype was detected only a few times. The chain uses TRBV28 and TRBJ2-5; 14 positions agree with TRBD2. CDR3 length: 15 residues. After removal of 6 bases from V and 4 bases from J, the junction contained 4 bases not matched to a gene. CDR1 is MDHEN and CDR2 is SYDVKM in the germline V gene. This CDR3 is CASSLGLAGGETQYF. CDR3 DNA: TGTGCCAGCAGCCTCGGACTAGCGGGAGGAGAGACCCAGTACTTC.

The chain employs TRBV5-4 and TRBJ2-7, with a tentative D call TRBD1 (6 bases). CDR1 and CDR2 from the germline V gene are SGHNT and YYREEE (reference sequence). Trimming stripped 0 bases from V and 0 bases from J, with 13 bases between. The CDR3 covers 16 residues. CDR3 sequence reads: CASSLGARGTSYEQYF. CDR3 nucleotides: TGTGCCAGCAGCTTGGGGGCGAGGGGGACCTCCTACGAGCAGTACTTC.

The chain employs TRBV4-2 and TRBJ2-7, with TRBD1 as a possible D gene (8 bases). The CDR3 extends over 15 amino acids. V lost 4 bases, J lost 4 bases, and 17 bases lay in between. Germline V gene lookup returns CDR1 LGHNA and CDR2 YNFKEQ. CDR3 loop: CASSPGGLAAYEQYF. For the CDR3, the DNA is TGTGCCAGCAGCCCAGGGGGCCTAGCGGCATACGAGCAGTACTTC.

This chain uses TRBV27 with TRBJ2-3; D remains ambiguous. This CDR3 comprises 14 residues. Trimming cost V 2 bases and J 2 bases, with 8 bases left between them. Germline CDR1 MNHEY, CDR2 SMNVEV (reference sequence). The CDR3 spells CASSLQTNTDTQYF. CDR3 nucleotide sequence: TGTGCCAGCAGTTTACAGACCAACACAGATACGCAGTATTTT.

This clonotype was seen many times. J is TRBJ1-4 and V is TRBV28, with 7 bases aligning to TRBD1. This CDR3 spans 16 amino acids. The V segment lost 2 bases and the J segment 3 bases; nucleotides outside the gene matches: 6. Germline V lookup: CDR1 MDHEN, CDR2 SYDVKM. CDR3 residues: CASSLPTGAPNEKLFF. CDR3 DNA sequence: TGTGCCAGCAGTTTACCCACAGGGGCTCCTAATGAAAAACTGTTTTTT.

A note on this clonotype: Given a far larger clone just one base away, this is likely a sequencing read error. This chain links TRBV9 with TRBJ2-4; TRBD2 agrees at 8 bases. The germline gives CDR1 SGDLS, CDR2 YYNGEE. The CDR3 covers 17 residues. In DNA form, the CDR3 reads TGTGCCAGCAGTTTCTCCCTTGGCGGGGGGACGGAAAACATTCAGTGCTTC. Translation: CASSFSLGGGTENIQCF.

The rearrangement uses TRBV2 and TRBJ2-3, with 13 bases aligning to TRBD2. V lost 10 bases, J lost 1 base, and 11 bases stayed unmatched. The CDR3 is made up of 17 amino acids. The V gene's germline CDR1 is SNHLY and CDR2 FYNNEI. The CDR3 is CATLPPGLAGRTDTQYF. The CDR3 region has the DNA TGTGCCACCCTACCCCCGGGACTAGCGGGGCGCACAGATACGCAGTATTTT.